The 15 T cell receptor beta chains presented below share a single source sample, sequenced in a study of identical twins. MiXCR, applied by TCRdb to the 5' RACE reads, yields one record per CDR3 protein. The sample shows 400,000 to 500,000 distinct CDR3 sequences, about 18% of them seen only once. Sequencing was performed on naive T cells sorted from blood. All receptors come from a man between 50 and 59 years old in good health.

The chain combines TRBV7-2 with TRBJ1-1, with D possibly being TRBD1 (5 bases). Trimming took off 1 base at V and 3 bases at J, with 9 bases between the two ends. The CDR3 covers 14 residues. Germline CDR1 SGHTA, CDR2 FQGNSA. CDR3 sequence reads: CASSLEGLHTEAFF. The CDR3, as DNA: TGTGCCAGCAGCTTAGAGGGACTGCACACTGAAGCTTTCTTT. Full variable domain (rest looked up from reference TRBV7-2 and TRBJ1-1): GAGVSQSPSNKVTEKGKDVELRCDPISGHTALYWYRQSLGQGLEFLIYFQGNSAPDKSGLPSDRFSAERTGGSVSTLTIQRTQQEDSAVYLCASSLEGLHTEAFFGQGTRLTVV.

The rearrangement links TRBV5-1 to TRBJ2-3, with 9 bases matching TRBD1. The V and J ends lost 7 bases and 3 bases, in that order; junction bases with no gene match: 0. Germline V gene lookup returns CDR1 SGHRS and CDR2 YFSETQ. The CDR3 has 12 residues. The CDR3 protein is CASGTGTDTQYF. CDR3 DNA sequence: TGCGCCAGCGGGACAGGGACAGATACGCAGTATTTT.

This clonotype was detected ten times or more. The chain employs TRBV12-3 or TRBV12-4 and TRBJ2-1, with no clear D. V was clipped by 5 bases and J by 0 bases, with 11 bases between them. The CDR3 has 15 amino acids. DNA for the CDR3: TGTGCCAGCAGTCCCTCCTATAGCTCCTACAATGAGCAGTTCTTC. Translation gives CASSPSYSSYNEQFF.

V and J are TRBV29-1 and TRBJ2-1, with 12 bases fitting TRBD2. From germline, CDR1 is SQVTM and CDR2 ANQGSEA. Unmatched junction bases numbered 3, after V lost 0 bases and J lost 6 bases. This CDR3 contains 15 residues. The CDR3 spells CSVEELAGGPNEQFF. DNA for the CDR3: TGCAGCGTTGAAGAGCTAGCGGGAGGGCCCAATGAGCAGTTCTTC.

This clonotype has a count of ten or more. This sequence joins TRBV6-2 or TRBV6-3 and TRBJ2-1, with TRBD1 matching 7 bases. Germline values: CDR1 MNHEY, CDR2 SVGEGT. After removal of 5 bases from V and 8 bases from J, the junction contained 12 bases not matched to a gene. This CDR3 comprises 15 residues. The CDR3: CASSDRRGFGDEQFF. Written as DNA, the CDR3 is TGTGCCAGCAGTGATCGCAGGGGGTTTGGGGATGAGCAGTTCTTC.

This clonotype was counted many times. This chain connects TRBV12-3 or TRBV12-4 to TRBJ2-2; 9 positions agree with TRBD1. Losses at the gene ends were 5 bases for V and 3 bases for J; bases not matched to a gene: 7. The CDR3 loop spans 16 amino acids. CDR3 nucleotides: TGTGCCAGCAGTCCCAAGGACAGGGGCTACACCGGGGAGCTGTTTTTT. It specifies CASSPKDRGYTGELFF.

This clonotype was seen ten or more times. The J gene is TRBJ2-1, the V gene TRBV6-2 or TRBV6-3; D is uncertain. The V end was cut by 5 bases, the J end by 0 bases, with 14 bases between. CDR1 is MNHEY, CDR2 SVGEGT, per germline. The CDR3 totals 16 residues. CDR3 sequence: CASSRVAASSYNEQFF. The CDR3 bases are TGTGCCAGCAGTAGGGTCGCGGCAAGCTCCTACAATGAGCAGTTCTTC.

On this clonotype: A much larger clone sits a single nucleotide away, making a read error possible. The V gene is TRBV20-1, the J gene TRBJ2-3, with 11 nucleotides matching TRBD1. Germline-derived CDR1 and CDR2 are DFQATT and SNEGSKA (reference sequence). The CDR3 consists of 16 residues. CDR3 region: CSAQIPGQGGTDTQNF. In nucleotides, the CDR3 is TGCAGTGCCCAAATACCGGGACAGGGGGGCACAGATACGCAGAATTTT.

This clonotype showed up just a few times. The chain uses TRBV6-1 and TRBJ2-3, with D perhaps matching TRBD1 (6 bases). This CDR3 comprises 18 residues. V lost 4 bases and J 4 bases, leaving 24 bases between the germline ends. Germline-derived CDR1 and CDR2 are MNHNS and SASEGT. CDR3: CASSVFLGRGFGADTQYF. In DNA form, the CDR3 reads TGTGCCAGCAGTGTGTTTCTGGGCAGGGGTTTTGGCGCAGATACGCAGTATTTT.

This clonotype was seen a single time. CDR3 nucleotides: TGCGCCAGCAGCTTTTCGCTGGACGTGAACACTGAAGCTTTCTTT. It is translated as CASSFSLDVNTEAFF. This chain links TRBV5-1 with TRBJ1-1; the D is unclear. This CDR3 has 15 residues. The V gene's germline CDR1 is SGHRS and CDR2 YFSETQ. The V gene lost 2 bases and the J gene lost 0 bases, with 11 bases spanning the gap.

This clonotype has just a few counts. The gene calls are TRBV12-3 or TRBV12-4 and TRBJ2-7, with TRBD2 matching over 7 bases. The CDR3 is 16 amino acids. Trimming took 2 bases from V and 0 from J; bases not matched to a gene: 7. As DNA, the CDR3 is TGTGCCAGCAGTTTAAGGCAGGGAGGGGTCTCCTACGAGCAGTACTTC. Residues: CASSLRQGGVSYEQYF.

Concerning this clonotype itself: A much larger clonotype is one base distant, so this may be a read error. The rearrangement uses TRBV29-1 and TRBJ2-3, with 7 positions matching TRBD2. The CDR3 spans 14 residues. V dropped 5 bases and J dropped 1; count of bases not matched to a gene: 6. Germline values: CDR1 SQVTM, CDR2 ANQGSEA. As DNA, the CDR3 is TGCAGCGTTAATCCCCTAGCGGGCACAGATACGCAGTATTTT. It translates to CSVNPLAGTDTQYF.

CDR3 nucleotides: TGTGCCAGCAGCCGGGGCCGAGGAAACACCATATATTTT. It encodes CASSRGRGNTIYF. The chain uses TRBV11-2 and TRBJ1-3; perhaps TRBD1 as D (5 bases). The CDR3 runs 13 residues. Deletions cut 5 bases from V and 4 bases from J, with 9 bases between. Germline V gives CDR1 SGHAT, CDR2 FQNNGV.

The CDR3 loop reads CASRSHRGERTDTQYF. CDR3 sequence (DNA): TGTGCCAGCAGATCTCATAGGGGGGAACGCACAGATACGCAGTATTTT. The rearrangement uses TRBV27 and TRBJ2-3, with D perhaps matching TRBD1 or TRBD2 (6 bases each). V was shortened by 6 bases and J by 1 base, with 17 bases between the two germline ends. The germline V gene has CDR1 MNHEY and CDR2 SMNVEV (reference sequence). This CDR3 spans 16 amino acids.

This clonotype was detected many times. The CDR3 DNA reads TGTGCCAGCAGCCCGGGGTCAGGCACTGAAGCTTTCTTT. This encodes CASSPGSGTEAFF. The chain joins TRBV5-6 to TRBJ1-1; D uncertain. V lost 4 bases, J lost 4 bases, and 11 bases lay in between. The CDR3 has 13 residues. Germline V gives CDR1 SGHDT, CDR2 YYEEEE.